The sequence of this T cell receptor beta chain was determined in a study of T cells in Graves' hyperthyroidism and ophthalmopathy. It was RNA transcripts that yielded the amplified TCR beta CDR3 regions. The HTBI primer set served for first-round RT-PCR of the TCR CDR3. TCRdb fed the multiplex PCR reads into MiXCR, producing one record per CDR3 protein. The sample lists approximately 480,000 distinct CDR3 sequences; 20% were seen once. Those patients with uncontrolled infection, other autoimmune disease, pregnancy or lactation were excluded. The sequence was collected from a man between 18 and 35 years old with Graves' hyperthyroidism. What was sequenced was blood.

The chain's CDR3 is CISSDRVGSGEQYF. CDR3 nucleotide sequence: TGTATCAGCAGTGACCGTGTTGGGTCGGGGGAGCAGTACTTC. The rearrangement uses TRBV2 and TRBJ2-7; TRBD2 is a possible D gene (5 bases). Germline V lookup: CDR1 SNHLY, CDR2 FYNNEI. The CDR3 totals 14 residues. The variable domain in full, with the rest retrieved from reference TRBV2 and TRBJ2-7, is EPEVTQTPSHQVTQMGQEVILRCVPISNHLYFYWYRQILGQKVEFLVSFYNNEISEKSEIFDDQFSVERPDGSNFTLKIRSTKLEDSAMYFCISSDRVGSGEQYFGPGTRLTVT.